The present T cell receptor beta chain was sequenced within a study of T cell responses to AZD1222 COVID-19 vaccine. A note on this clone: Its antigen is still unknown.

Produced via immunoSEQ multiplex PCR; TCRdb's table is partial and in-frame only. The data hold fewer than 70,000 clones, with around nine tenths observed a single time. Study-wide points: Spike-specific TCR breadth and depth rose after two AZD1222 doses.

CDR1 DFQATT and CDR2 SNEGSKA come from the germline V gene (reference sequence). V shed 5 bases and J shed 5 bases, with 6 bases lying between them. This CDR3 is 11 amino acids long. J is TRBJ1-4 and V is TRBV20-1; D is uncertain. Sequencing was performed on peripheral blood, taken on day 0 of AZD1222 vaccination. This sequence was found in an adult in good health. DNA of the CDR3: TGCAGTGCTGCGCAGAATGAAAAACTGTTTTTT. As protein: CSAAQNEKLFF.